The 28 T cell receptor beta chains listed next were all sequenced from one sample in a study of cytomegalovirus exposure and HLA in healthy donors. Both 60 Vbeta primers and 13 Jbeta primers went into the PCR. Here immunoSEQ multiplex PCR was the method, and the copy in TCRdb shows in-frame clones only, minus some. The sample consists of about 130,000 clones, around three quarters of them appearing once. Sequencing was done on a sample of PBMCs. The origin of the receptors is a male donor in good health and CMV-seropositive.

This clone has only one observation. This chain connects TRBV28 to TRBJ1-2, with TRBD1 matching 11 bases. From germline, CDR1 is MDHEN and CDR2 SYDVKM. The CDR3 is 14 residues long. With V trimmed by 10 bases and J by 3 bases, 7 bases remained unmatched. This CDR3 is CATLRDRGDYGYTF. CDR3 bases: TGTGCCACCCTGAGGGACAGGGGGGACTATGGCTACACCTTC.

The rearrangement uses TRBV5-1 and TRBJ1-4; 7 bases agree with TRBD1. The junction had 1 base not matched to a gene; V was cut back by 0 bases and J by 2 bases. Germline CDR1 reads SGHRS; CDR2 reads YFSETQ. The CDR3 covers 15 residues. The DNA for the CDR3 is TGCGCCAGCAGCTTGGCGGGACAGACTAATGAAAAACTGTTTTTT. The encoded protein is CASSLAGQTNEKLFF.

This chain links TRBV19 with TRBJ2-2; 9 bases line up with TRBD2. Germline CDR1 and CDR2: LNHDA and SQIVND (reference sequence). Germline trimming cut 11 bases from V and 6 bases from J; bases unmatched to any gene: 7. The CDR3 extends over 13 amino acids. In DNA, the CDR3 is TGTGCCTCTAACGCGGGAGGGCCCGGGGAGCTGTTTTTT. The encoded protein is CASNAGGPGELFF.

The V call is TRBV7-9, the J call TRBJ1-1; D is uncertain. The length of the CDR3 is 14 residues. Per germline, CDR1 SEHNR and CDR2 FQNEAQ (reference sequence). Deletions cut 1 base from V and 1 base from J, with 7 bases between. The CDR3 loop reads CASSLVSKNTEAFF. The CDR3 DNA follows: TGTGCCAGCAGCTTAGTTTCTAAGAACACTGAAGCTTTCTTT. The variable domain in full, completed from reference TRBV7-9 and TRBJ1-1, reads DTGVSQNPRHKITKRGQNVTFRCDPISEHNRLYWYRQTLGQGPEFLTYFQNEAQLEKSRLLSDRFSAERPKGSFSTLEIQRTEQGDSAMYLCASSLVSKNTEAFFGQGTRLTVV.

This clone came up a few times. The rearrangement uses TRBV19 and TRBJ1-2, with TRBD1 as a possible D gene (5 bases). The germline V and J ends were trimmed by 3 bases and 6 bases, with 20 bases remaining between them. Germline V gene data show CDR1 as LNHDA and CDR2 as SQIVND (reference sequence). The length of the CDR3 is 16 residues. The DNA for the CDR3 is TGTGCCAGTAGTATGGTTGGTAGGGGTAGGTTGGATGGCTACACCTTC. Amino acid sequence: CASSMVGRGRLDGYTF.

J is TRBJ2-7 and V is TRBV28; 8 bases map to TRBD1. CDR1 and CDR2 from the germline V gene are MDHEN and SYDVKM. V shed 3 bases and J 5 bases; nucleotides not matched to a gene: 9. This CDR3 contains 15 residues. The CDR3 DNA sequence: TGTGCCAGCAGTTTCCTACGGACAGGGAGCGACGAGCAGTACTTC. Translating it yields CASSFLRTGSDEQYF.

This clone was seen just once. This chain connects TRBV2 to TRBJ2-5; 7 positions agree with TRBD1. The length of the CDR3 is 11 residues. Unmatched junction bases numbered 10, after V lost 8 bases and J lost 13 bases. The V gene's germline CDR1 is SNHLY and CDR2 FYNNEI. The DNA of the CDR3 is TGTGCCAGCGGGGACAGTCCATCGGGGTACTTC. Protein: CASGDSPSGYF.

The chain recombines TRBV21-1 with TRBJ1-5; the listed D gene, TRBD1, was not tested against the DNA. TRBV21-1 is described as a pseudogene. The CDR3 runs 19 residues. DNA for the CDR3: TGTGCCAGCAGCAAATCTAAAGGCCCCGACACGGTAGTCGCTCAGCCCCAGCATTTT. It encodes CASSKSKGPDTVVAQPQHF.

The table lists this clone with a few counts. This chain connects TRBV5-5 to TRBJ1-5, with D possibly being TRBD1 (5 bases). Germline assignment: CDR1 SGHKS and CDR2 YYEKEE (reference sequence). Trimming shortened V by 4 bases and J by 6 bases, and 11 bases separated the two germline ends. The CDR3 runs to 13 residues. The chain's CDR3 is CASSPGGVQPQHF. CDR3 coding DNA: TGTGCCAGCAGCCCTGGGGGGGTTCAGCCCCAGCATTTT.

This clone was picked up a small number of times. The chain is built from TRBV19 and TRBJ1-4; TRBD1 might be the D (5 bases). Germline values: CDR1 LNHDA, CDR2 SQIVND (reference sequence). V lost 6 bases to trimming and J lost 5 bases, with 13 bases between them. The CDR3 contains 14 residues. Here the CDR3 reads CASRPRDSNEKLFF. The DNA for the CDR3 is TGTGCCAGTAGACCTCGGGACTCCAATGAAAAACTGTTTTTT.

As for this clone: Other DNA sequences from this sample encode an identical CDR3 as well. CDR3 nucleotides: TGTGCCAGCAGCCAAGATCCTACGTACGAAAAACTGTTTTTT. As protein: CASSQDPTYEKLFF. The chain recombines TRBV14 with TRBJ1-4; no clear D gene. Germline-derived CDR1 and CDR2 are SGHDN and FVKESK. CDR3 size: 14 residues. Trimming shortened V by 0 bases and J by 8 bases, and 10 bases separated the two germline ends.

The V call is TRBV27, the J call TRBJ1-2, with 7 positions matching TRBD1. CDR1 is MNHEY, CDR2 SMNVEV, per germline (reference sequence). The CDR3 covers 15 residues. Trimming removed 3 bases from V and 4 bases from J; junction bases left unmatched: 8. The CDR3 DNA follows: TGTGCCAGCAGTTTCGACGGGACAGCCTTCTATGGCTACACCTTC. Protein product: CASSFDGTAFYGYTF.

V usage is TRBV4-2 and J usage is TRBJ1-1; 8 nucleotides align to TRBD1. Per germline, CDR1 LGHNA and CDR2 YNFKEQ. The length of the CDR3 is 19 residues. V lost 3 bases to trimming and J lost 1 base; unmatched junction nucleotides: 16. CDR3 protein: CASSQNVVQGAPGNTEAFF. CDR3 nucleotides: TGTGCCAGCAGCCAGAACGTAGTGCAGGGGGCGCCGGGGAACACTGAAGCTTTCTTT.

V and J are TRBV6-6 and TRBJ2-5; tentatively, D is TRBD2 (5 bases). The CDR3 extends over 14 amino acids. Trimming cost V 10 bases and J 0 bases, with 15 bases left between them. Germline CDR1 is MNHNY and CDR2 is SVGAGI (reference sequence). The CDR3 region is CATNEILDQETQYF. The CDR3 DNA follows: TGTGCCACCAATGAAATACTAGACCAAGAGACCCAGTACTTC.

This clone is a singleton in its sample. The gene calls are TRBV5-1 and TRBJ2-3; 8 positions match TRBD1. Germline V gives CDR1 SGHRS, CDR2 YFSETQ. CDR3 length equals 14 residues. The V gene end was trimmed by 2 bases and the J gene end by 4 bases; junction bases not matched to a gene: 3. As DNA, the CDR3 is TGCGCCAGCAGCTTAGGACAGGGATCAGATACGCAGTATTTT. This gives the protein CASSLGQGSDTQYF.

The J gene is TRBJ2-2, the V gene TRBV12-5, with TRBD1 identical over 9 bases. The V gene end was trimmed by 0 bases and the J gene end by 0 bases; junction bases not matched to a gene: 8. CDR3 length: 19 amino acids. Germline V lookup: CDR1 LGHNT, CDR2 FRNRAP. The CDR3 sequence: CASGLVQGDRDANTGELFF. Written as DNA, the CDR3 is TGTGCTAGTGGTTTGGTACAGGGGGACAGGGATGCGAACACCGGGGAGCTGTTTTTT.

This clone has just one count. The chain couples TRBV28 to TRBJ1-4; D remains ambiguous. This CDR3 has 13 residues. Germline assignment: CDR1 MDHEN and CDR2 SYDVKM. The germline V and J ends were trimmed by 8 bases and 3 bases, with 10 bases remaining between them. CDR3 region: CASGSGSNEKLFF. CDR3 in DNA: TGTGCCAGCGGCTCGGGGTCTAATGAAAAACTGTTTTTT. Filled out from reference TRBV28 and TRBJ1-4, the complete variable domain reads DVKVTQSSRYLVKRTGEKVFLECVQDMDHENMFWYRQDPGLGLRLIYFSYDVKMKEKGDIPEGYSVSREKKERFSLILESASTNQTSMYLCASGSGSNEKLFFGSGTQLSVL.

The chain joins TRBV2 to TRBJ1-6; possible D gene TRBD1, 5 bases. The CDR3 length is 15 residues. Per germline, CDR1 SNHLY and CDR2 FYNNEI. V was clipped by 6 bases and J by 4 bases, with 13 bases between them. The CDR3 spells CASRKATVYNSPLHF. As DNA, the CDR3 is TGTGCCAGCAGGAAGGCGACAGTTTATAATTCACCCCTCCACTTT.

Notes on this clone: The conserved phenylalanine or tryptophan normally closing the CDR3 is absent here, so this likely arose from a read error. The chain joins TRBV27 to TRBJ2-7, with TRBD1 matching 7 bases. There are 14 residues in the CDR3. The J segment lost 0 bases and the V segment lost 8 bases, leaving 7 bases of the junction unmatched. Per germline, CDR1 MNHEY and CDR2 SMNVEV (reference sequence). The CDR3 here is CASAGQAFSYEQYL. The CDR3 nucleotides read TGTGCCAGCGCCGGACAGGCCTTCTCCTACGAGCAGTACCTC.

The chain recombines TRBV18 with TRBJ2-1, with D unresolved. Trimming cost V 3 bases and J 4 bases, with 10 bases left between them. The CDR3 spans 14 residues. Per germline, CDR1 KGHSH and CDR2 LQKENI. The CDR3, as DNA: TGTGCCAGCTCACCCTTCGCCCAGTACAATGAGCAGTTCTTC. This sequence encodes CASSPFAQYNEQFF.

The chain uses TRBV7-8 and TRBJ2-2, with 13 nucleotides matching TRBD2. The germline V gene encodes CDR1 SGHVS and CDR2 FQNEAQ. V shed 0 bases, J shed 7 bases, and the junction held 2 bases outside the gene matches. The CDR3 loop spans 16 amino acids. The CDR3 nucleotides read TGTGCCAGCAGCTTAGCGGGACTAGCGGGATTCGGGGAGCTGTTTTTT. Translating it yields CASSLAGLAGFGELFF.

The chain uses TRBV5-1 and TRBJ2-5; 14 positions match TRBD2. CDR1 is SGHRS and CDR2 is YFSETQ in the germline V gene. The CDR3 sequence is 15 residues long. The junction had 8 bases not matched to a gene; V was cut back by 4 bases and J by 9 bases. CDR3 loop: CASSPRTSGGSPQYF. The CDR3 region has the DNA TGCGCCAGCAGCCCGCGGACTAGCGGGGGGTCCCCCCAGTACTTC.

This chain links TRBV27 with TRBJ1-1; weak D call: TRBD1 (5 bases). Germline CDR1 MNHEY, CDR2 SMNVEV (reference sequence). The CDR3 totals 13 residues. V was clipped by 4 bases and J by 4 bases, with 10 bases between them. The CDR3 DNA is TGTGCCAGCAGTTCCCCAGGGTCCACTGAAGCTTTCTTT. This translates into CASSSPGSTEAFF.

The V gene is TRBV19, the J gene TRBJ2-3; 11 bases fit TRBD2. The junction had 7 bases not matched to a gene; V was cut back by 3 bases and J by 5 bases. In germline, CDR1 is LNHDA, CDR2 SQIVND (reference sequence). This CDR3 is built from 16 residues. The CDR3 DNA follows: TGTGCCAGTAGTATCAGACTAGCGGGATCGGTAGATACGCAGTATTTT. It yields the protein CASSIRLAGSVDTQYF.

CDR3 nucleotide sequence: TGTGCCAGCCCCCTCTTCGAGGGCGGGGAGCTGTTTTTT. Translated, it gives CASPLFEGGELFF. V gene TRBV6-1 combines with J gene TRBJ2-2; a weak D match, TRBD2 (5 bases). The CDR3 runs to 13 residues. Trimming removed 8 bases from V and 7 bases from J, with 14 bases in between. Per the germline V gene, CDR1 is MNHNS and CDR2 is SASEGT.

J is TRBJ2-3 and V is TRBV10-3; D is perhaps TRBD1 (6 bases). Germline values: CDR1 ENHRY, CDR2 SYGVKD. The CDR3 sequence is 16 residues long. The germline V and J ends were trimmed by 4 bases and 2 bases, with 16 bases remaining between them. CDR3 loop: CAISGLGAENTDTQYF. CDR3 coding DNA: TGTGCCATCAGTGGTCTGGGGGCGGAGAACACAGATACGCAGTATTTT.

V gene TRBV5-1 combines with J gene TRBJ2-5; TRBD1 might be the D (6 bases). Germline assignment: CDR1 SGHRS and CDR2 YFSETQ. This CDR3 is built from 15 residues. V was clipped by 3 bases and J by 1 base, with 13 bases between them. The CDR3 loop reads CASSSQGGGQETQYF. In DNA form, the CDR3 reads TGCGCCAGCAGCTCACAGGGCGGCGGCCAAGAGACCCAGTACTTC.

This clone came up a few times. The CDR3 DNA reads TGTGCCAGCAGCCTTTTGGTGAGCGTAAATGAGCAGTTCTTC. Encoded protein: CASSLLVSVNEQFF. The chain has TRBV5-5 and TRBJ2-1; D is uncertain. The germline V gene has CDR1 SGHKS and CDR2 YYEKEE (reference sequence). The length of the CDR3 is 14 residues. Trimming took 4 bases from V and 7 from J, leaving 15 bases between them.